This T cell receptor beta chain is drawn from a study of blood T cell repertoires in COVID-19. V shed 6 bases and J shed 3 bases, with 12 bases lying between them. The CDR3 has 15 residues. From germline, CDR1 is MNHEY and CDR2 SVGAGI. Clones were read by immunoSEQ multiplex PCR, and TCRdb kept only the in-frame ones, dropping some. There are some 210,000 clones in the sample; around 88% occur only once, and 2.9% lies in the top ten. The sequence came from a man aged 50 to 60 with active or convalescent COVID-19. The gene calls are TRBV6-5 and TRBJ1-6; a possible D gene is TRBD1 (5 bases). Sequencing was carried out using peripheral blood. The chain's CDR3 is CASSNGGIYNSPLHF. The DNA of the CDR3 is TGTGCCAGCAGCAACGGGGGGATCTATAATTCACCCCTCCACTTT.